What follows are 10 T cell receptor beta chains derived from one specimen sequenced in a study of blood T cell repertoires in COVID-19. The protocol was immunoSEQ multiplex PCR, while the TCRdb copy is restricted to in-frame clones and leaves out a portion. This sample has over 350,000 clones; about 86% occur once, and the top ten carry around 10%. Specimen: PBMCs or T cells enriched from blood (not recorded which). Source of these receptors: a woman aged 50 to 60 who had recovered from COVID-19.

This clone is a singleton in its sample. The J gene is TRBJ1-1, the V gene TRBV10-3; TRBD1 agrees at 7 bases. The trim removed 7 bases at V and 5 bases at J, leaving 10 bases unmatched. This CDR3 has 14 residues. Germline V gene data show CDR1 as ENHRY and CDR2 as SYGVKD. The CDR3 spells CAIKAGGEGTEAFF. CDR3 bases: TGTGCCATCAAGGCAGGGGGAGAGGGTACTGAAGCTTTCTTT.

J is TRBJ2-7 and V is TRBV23-1; possible D gene TRBD1, 6 bases. TRBV23-1 is noted as an ORF with a role that remains uncertain. CDR3 length equals 16 residues. Trimming stripped 3 bases from V and 0 bases from J, with 15 bases between. The CDR3: CASSHRADRSSYEQYF. The CDR3 DNA follows: TGCGCCAGCAGTCATAGGGCGGACAGAAGCTCCTACGAGCAGTACTTC.

In DNA form, the CDR3 reads TGTGCCAGCACCGGGTACGAGACCCAGTACTTC. As protein: CASTGYETQYF. V usage is TRBV2 and J usage is TRBJ2-5; D ambiguous. The CDR3 sequence is 11 residues long. V lost 7 bases, J lost 5 bases, and 8 bases lay in between. The germline V gene has CDR1 SNHLY and CDR2 FYNNEI.

The rearrangement joins TRBV5-1 to TRBJ2-1; TRBD2 matches 10 bases. This CDR3 spans 15 amino acids. The V gene end was trimmed by 4 bases and the J gene end by 4 bases; junction bases not matched to a gene: 5. CDR1 SGHRS and CDR2 YFSETQ come from the germline V gene. The CDR3 spells CASSALAGEYNEQFF. DNA for the CDR3: TGCGCCAGCAGCGCGCTAGCGGGGGAGTACAATGAGCAGTTCTTC.

This chain links TRBV5-1 with TRBJ2-7; TRBD2 might be the D (6 bases). CDR1 is SGHRS, CDR2 YFSETQ, per germline. The CDR3 is 14 amino acids. Trimming stripped 6 bases from V and 1 base from J, with 14 bases between. DNA of the CDR3: TGCGCCAGCAAGGGCGGGGTTAGTTCCTACGAGCAGTACTTC. It codes for CASKGGVSSYEQYF.

V and J are TRBV7-9 and TRBJ2-3; 9 bases line up with TRBD2. The germline gives CDR1 SEHNR, CDR2 FQNEAQ (reference sequence). This CDR3 contains 16 residues. The V gene end was trimmed by 1 base and the J gene end by 3 bases; junction bases not matched to a gene: 5. For the CDR3, the DNA is TGTGCCAGCAGCTTAGGAGAGACTAGCGGAACAGATACGCAGTATTTT. Its translation: CASSLGETSGTDTQYF.

The chain is built from TRBV4-3 and TRBJ2-1, with a weak D call TRBD2 (7 bases). Per germline, CDR1 LGHNA and CDR2 YSLEER. This CDR3 comprises 19 residues. The V end was cut by 0 bases, the J end by 4 bases, with 22 bases between. The CDR3 spells CASSQEGGRGPDLYNEQFF. The CDR3 DNA follows: TGCGCCAGCAGCCAAGAGGGTGGGCGGGGGCCAGATTTGTACAATGAGCAGTTCTTC.

The rearrangement links TRBV7-2 to TRBJ2-3, with D tentatively TRBD1 (5 bases). CDR1 SGHTA and CDR2 FQGNSA come from the germline V gene. The CDR3 totals 17 residues. Trimming left V 5 bases short and J 2 bases short, with 20 bases between. CDR3 sequence: CASSRLGSQTATDTQYF. CDR3 in DNA: TGTGCCAGCAGCCGGTTGGGGTCTCAGACAGCCACAGATACGCAGTATTTT.

The V call is TRBV10-3, the J call TRBJ1-1; no clear D gene. The CDR3 extends over 16 amino acids. The germline V gene encodes CDR1 ENHRY and CDR2 SYGVKD. V lost 5 bases and J lost 1, with 17 bases in between. The CDR3 sequence is CAISTLAGMKNTEAFF. The CDR3 region has the DNA TGTGCCATCAGTACCTTGGCGGGGATGAAGAACACTGAAGCTTTCTTT.

This chain joins TRBV9 and TRBJ1-1; a possible D gene is TRBD1 (5 bases). The germline V gene has CDR1 SGDLS and CDR2 YYNGEE. Deletions cut 2 bases from V and 0 bases from J, with 11 bases between. The CDR3 consists of 15 residues. DNA of the CDR3: TGTGCCAGCAGCGTCCTCGGGGGGATGAACACTGAAGCTTTCTTT. The encoded protein is CASSVLGGMNTEAFF.